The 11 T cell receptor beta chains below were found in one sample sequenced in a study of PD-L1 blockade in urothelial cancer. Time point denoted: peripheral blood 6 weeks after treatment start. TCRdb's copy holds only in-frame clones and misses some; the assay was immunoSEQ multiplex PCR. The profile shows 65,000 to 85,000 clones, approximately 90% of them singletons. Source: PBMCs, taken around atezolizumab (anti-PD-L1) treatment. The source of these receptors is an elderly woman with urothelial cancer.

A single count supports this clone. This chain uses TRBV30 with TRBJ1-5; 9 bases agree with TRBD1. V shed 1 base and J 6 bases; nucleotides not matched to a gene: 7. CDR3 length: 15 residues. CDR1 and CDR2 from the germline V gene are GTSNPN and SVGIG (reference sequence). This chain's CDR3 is CAWSETGGSRQPQHF. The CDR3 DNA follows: TGTGCCTGGAGTGAAACAGGGGGCTCACGTCAGCCCCAGCATTTT. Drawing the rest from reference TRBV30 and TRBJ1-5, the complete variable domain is SQTIHQWPATLVQPVGSPLSLECTVEGTSNPNLYWYRQAAGRGLQLLFYSVGIGQISSEVPQNLSASRPQDRQFILSSKKLLLSDSGFYLCAWSETGGSRQPQHFGDGTRLSIL.

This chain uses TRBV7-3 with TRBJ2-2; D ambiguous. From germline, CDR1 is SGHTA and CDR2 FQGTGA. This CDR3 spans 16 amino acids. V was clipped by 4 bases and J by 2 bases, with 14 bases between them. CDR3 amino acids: CASSWAAPPNTGELFF. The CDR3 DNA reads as TGTGCCAGCAGCTGGGCCGCCCCCCCAAACACCGGGGAGCTGTTTTTT. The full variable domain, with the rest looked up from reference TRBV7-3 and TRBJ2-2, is GAGVSQTPSNKVTEKGKYVELRCDPISGHTALYWYRQSLGQGPEFLIYFQGTGAADDSGLPNDRFFAVRPEGSVSTLKIQRTERGDSAVYLCASSWAAPPNTGELFFGEGSRLTVL.

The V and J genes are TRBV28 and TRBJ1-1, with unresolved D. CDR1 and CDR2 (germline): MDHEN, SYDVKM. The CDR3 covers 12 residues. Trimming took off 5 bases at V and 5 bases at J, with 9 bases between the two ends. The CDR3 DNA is TGTGCCAGCAGTCAGAGGCGGACTGAAGCTTTCTTT. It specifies CASSQRRTEAFF.

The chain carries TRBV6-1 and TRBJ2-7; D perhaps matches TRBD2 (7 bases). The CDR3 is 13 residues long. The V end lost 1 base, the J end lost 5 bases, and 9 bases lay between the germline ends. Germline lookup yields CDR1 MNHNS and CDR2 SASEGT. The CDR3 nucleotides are TGTGCCAGCAGTGAAGAGGGGGGGCACGAGCAGTACTTC. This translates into CASSEEGGHEQYF.

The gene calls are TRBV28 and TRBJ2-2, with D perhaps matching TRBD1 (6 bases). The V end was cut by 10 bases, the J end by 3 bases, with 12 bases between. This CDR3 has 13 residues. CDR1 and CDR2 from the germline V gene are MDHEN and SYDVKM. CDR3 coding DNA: TGTGCCACCCAGGGGACGTACACCGGGGAGCTGTTTTTT. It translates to CATQGTYTGELFF.

CDR3 residues: CATKRGLETEAFF. As DNA, the CDR3 is TGTGCCACCAAGAGGGGGCTGGAGACTGAAGCTTTCTTT. The chain employs TRBV10-3 and TRBJ1-1, with 7 bases matching TRBD1. J gave up 5 bases and V 10 bases, and 10 bases lay outside the gene matches. CDR3 size: 13 residues. The germline gives CDR1 ENHRY, CDR2 SYGVKD.

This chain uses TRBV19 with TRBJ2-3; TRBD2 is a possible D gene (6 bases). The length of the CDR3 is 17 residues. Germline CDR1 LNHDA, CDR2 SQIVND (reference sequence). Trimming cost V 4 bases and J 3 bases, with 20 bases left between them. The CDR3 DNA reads TGTGCCAGTAGTAGGAAGGGGTCGGGACTTATAACAGATACGCAGTATTTT. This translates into CASSRKGSGLITDTQYF.

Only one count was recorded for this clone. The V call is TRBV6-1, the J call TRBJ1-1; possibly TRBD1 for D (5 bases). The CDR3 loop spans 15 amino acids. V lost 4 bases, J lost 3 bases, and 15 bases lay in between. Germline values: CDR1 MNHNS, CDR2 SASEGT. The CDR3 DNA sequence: TGTGCCAGCAGTGGGGGGGGGTATCCGCACACTGAAGCTTTCTTT. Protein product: CASSGGGYPHTEAFF.

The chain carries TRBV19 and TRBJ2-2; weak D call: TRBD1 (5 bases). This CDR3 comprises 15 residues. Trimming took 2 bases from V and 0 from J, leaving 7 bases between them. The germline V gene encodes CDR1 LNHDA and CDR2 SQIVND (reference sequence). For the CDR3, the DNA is TGTGCCAGTAGTATAAAGGGGACGAACACCGGGGAGCTGTTTTTT. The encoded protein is CASSIKGTNTGELFF.

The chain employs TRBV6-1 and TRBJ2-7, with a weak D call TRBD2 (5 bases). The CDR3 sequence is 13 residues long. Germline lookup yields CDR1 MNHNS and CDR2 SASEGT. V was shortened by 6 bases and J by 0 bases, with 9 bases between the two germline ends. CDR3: CASRDSSSYEQYF. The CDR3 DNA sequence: TGTGCCAGCAGGGACTCAAGCTCCTACGAGCAGTACTTC.

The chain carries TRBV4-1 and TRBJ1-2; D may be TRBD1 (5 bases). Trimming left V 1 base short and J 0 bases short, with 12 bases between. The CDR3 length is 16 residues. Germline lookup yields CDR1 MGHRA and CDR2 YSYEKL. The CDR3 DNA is TGCGCCAGCAGCCAAGCCTCTGCCAGGGCTAACTATGGCTACACCTTC. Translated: CASSQASARANYGYTF.